The 14 T cell receptor beta chains below were found in one sample sequenced in a study of blood T cell repertoires in COVID-19. Sequencing used immunoSEQ multiplex PCR; TCRdb keeps in-frame clones, though not all of them. The table lists about 180,000 clones, 80% to 90% of them singletons. The sample comprised peripheral blood. The receptors were sampled from a man between 45 and 60 years old with active or convalescent COVID-19.

The V gene is TRBV5-5, the J gene TRBJ2-5; D is perhaps TRBD2 (5 bases). The CDR3 is made up of 15 amino acids. The V gene's germline CDR1 is SGHKS and CDR2 YYEKEE (reference sequence). V was shortened by 3 bases and J by 3 bases, with 15 bases between the two germline ends. The CDR3 sequence: CASSWSPSGKETQYF. The DNA for the CDR3 is TGTGCCAGCAGCTGGTCCCCGAGCGGCAAAGAGACCCAGTACTTC.

V usage is TRBV7-9 and J usage is TRBJ2-3, with unresolved D. The CDR3 totals 14 residues. CDR1 is SEHNR, CDR2 FQNEAQ, per germline (reference sequence). The V gene lost 2 bases and the J gene lost 2 bases, with 8 bases spanning the gap. CDR3 residues: CASSLSVSTDTQYF. CDR3 bases: TGTGCCAGCAGCTTATCAGTTTCCACAGATACGCAGTATTTT.

The chain uses TRBV18 and TRBJ1-5; 11 nucleotides line up with TRBD1. The CDR3 covers 16 residues. The germline V gene has CDR1 KGHSH and CDR2 LQKENI. V shed 3 bases, J shed 6 bases, and the junction held 7 bases outside the gene matches. In DNA form, the CDR3 reads TGTGCCAGCTCACCCCTAGGACAGGGGGCAGGTCAGCCCCAGCATTTT. This gives the protein CASSPLGQGAGQPQHF.

This rearrangement joins TRBV7-2 to TRBJ2-5; the match to TRBD2 covers 7 bases. The junction had 7 bases not matched to a gene; V was cut back by 2 bases and J by 4 bases. The CDR3 covers 15 residues. Germline V CDR1 and CDR2: SGHTA, FQGNSA. The CDR3 loop reads CASSLWAGEGETQYF. CDR3 nucleotides: TGTGCCAGCAGCTTATGGGCGGGGGAAGGAGAGACCCAGTACTTC.

The chain carries TRBV12-3 or TRBV12-4 and TRBJ1-2; 8 bases fit TRBD1. The CDR3 has 13 amino acids. Trimming at V came to 6 bases and at J to 4 bases, leaving 4 bases not matched to a gene. The CDR3 DNA is TGTGCCAGCAGAGAACAGGGGGTCTATGGCTACACCTTC. This sequence encodes CASREQGVYGYTF.

V and J are TRBV19 and TRBJ2-5, with D possibly TRBD2 on 6 matching bases. The ends were cut back, 6 bases at V and 2 bases at J, with 16 bases in the middle. CDR1 is LNHDA and CDR2 is SQIVND in the germline V gene (reference sequence). The CDR3 consists of 15 residues. The CDR3 nucleotides read TGTGCCAGTAGACAGACTAGTACTGTTCAAGAGACCCAGTACTTC. Protein: CASRQTSTVQETQYF.

The chain links TRBV19 to TRBJ2-7; 10 bases align to TRBD1. Germline lookup yields CDR1 LNHDA and CDR2 SQIVND (reference sequence). Trimming at V came to 4 bases and at J to 4 bases, leaving 4 bases not matched to a gene. The CDR3 spans 14 residues. This CDR3 is CASSNRDRGYEQYF. The CDR3 nucleotides are TGTGCCAGTAGTAACCGGGACAGGGGTTACGAGCAGTACTTC.

This chain links TRBV6-2 or TRBV6-3 with TRBJ2-3; perhaps TRBD2 as D (6 bases). The length of the CDR3 is 15 residues. Germline CDR1 reads MNHEY; CDR2 reads SVGEGT. V gave up 0 bases and J gave up 4 bases, with 11 bases separating them. The DNA for the CDR3 is TGTGCCAGCAGTTACTCCGGCGGGGTGGCAGATACGCAGTATTTT. It codes for CASSYSGGVADTQYF.

On this clone: Other nucleotide sequences from this sample produce the same CDR3. The CDR3 sequence is CASSPGQGDQPQHF. In DNA, the CDR3 is TGTGCCAGCAGCCCGGGACAGGGGGATCAGCCCCAGCATTTT. The chain employs TRBV2 and TRBJ1-5; the match to TRBD1 covers 11 bases. The CDR3 loop spans 14 amino acids. Germline V CDR1 and CDR2: SNHLY, FYNNEI. The V gene end was trimmed by 6 bases and the J gene end by 5 bases; junction bases not matched to a gene: 3.

This clone showed up just once. This sequence joins TRBV18 and TRBJ1-5; unclear D gene. The germline V and J ends were trimmed by 2 bases and 4 bases, with 12 bases remaining between them. The V gene's germline CDR1 is KGHSH and CDR2 LQKENI. The CDR3 is 15 amino acids. As DNA, the CDR3 is TGTGCCAGCTCACCAAGCGGAGGCGATAATCAGCCCCAGCATTTT. As protein: CASSPSGGDNQPQHF.

This clone was detected only a few times. The rearrangement links TRBV21-1 to TRBJ1-6; the table's D call, TRBD1, has no DNA check behind it. TRBV21-1 is marked as a pseudogene. The CDR3 extends over 17 amino acids. CDR3 sequence reads: CASSKRDRLSYNSPLHF. The CDR3, as DNA: TGTGCCAGCAGCAAAAGGGACAGGCTGAGCTATAATTCACCCCTCCACTTT.

In DNA, the CDR3 is TGTGCCAGCTCACCACCGTGGCAGGACGGACTCTACGAGCAGTACTTC. Encoded protein: CASSPPWQDGLYEQYF. V and J are TRBV18 and TRBJ2-7; weak D call: TRBD2 (5 bases). The CDR3 is 16 amino acids. CDR1 is KGHSH and CDR2 is LQKENI in the germline V gene. V lost 0 bases and J lost 3, with 15 bases in between.

Note on this clone: The same CDR3 can be traced to other DNA sequences in this sample. V gene TRBV30 combines with J gene TRBJ1-6; 9 bases match TRBD1. The V gene end was trimmed by 4 bases and the J gene end by 7 bases; junction bases not matched to a gene: 2. The CDR3 consists of 13 residues. Germline CDR1 GTSNPN, CDR2 SVGIG (reference sequence). DNA of the CDR3: TGTGCCTGGAAGGGACAGGGCAATTCACCCCTCCACTTT. Translating gives CAWKGQGNSPLHF.

V gene TRBV5-1 combines with J gene TRBJ1-2, with TRBD1 matching 9 bases. This CDR3 comprises 13 residues. The junction had 5 bases not matched to a gene; V was cut back by 4 bases and J by 7 bases. Germline CDR1 and CDR2: SGHRS and YFSETQ. The CDR3 here is CASSADRGSGYTF. CDR3 nucleotides: TGCGCCAGCAGCGCCGACAGGGGGTCTGGCTACACCTTC.